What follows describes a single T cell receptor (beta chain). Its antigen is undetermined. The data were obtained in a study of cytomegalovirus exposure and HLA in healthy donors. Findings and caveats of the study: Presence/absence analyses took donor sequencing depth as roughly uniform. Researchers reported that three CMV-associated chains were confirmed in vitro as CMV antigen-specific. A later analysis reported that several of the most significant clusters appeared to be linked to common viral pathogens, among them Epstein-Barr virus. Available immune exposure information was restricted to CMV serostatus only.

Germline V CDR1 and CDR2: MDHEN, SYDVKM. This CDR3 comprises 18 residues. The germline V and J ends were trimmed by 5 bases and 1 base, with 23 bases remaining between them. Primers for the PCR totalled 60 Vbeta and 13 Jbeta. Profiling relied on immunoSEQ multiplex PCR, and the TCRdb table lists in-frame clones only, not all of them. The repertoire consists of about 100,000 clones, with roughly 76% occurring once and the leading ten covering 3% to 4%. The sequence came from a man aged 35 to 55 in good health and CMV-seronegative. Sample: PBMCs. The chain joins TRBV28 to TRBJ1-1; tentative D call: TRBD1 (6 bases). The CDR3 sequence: CASSPYDGWGRGNTEAFF. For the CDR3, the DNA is TGTGCCAGCAGTCCATACGATGGCTGGGGGCGCGGGAACACTGAAGCTTTCTTT.